The TCR beta chain described here comes from a study of cytomegalovirus exposure and HLA in healthy donors. Use of 60 Vbeta and 13 Jbeta primers characterized the PCR. The assay was immunoSEQ multiplex PCR, and TCRdb's table has in-frame clones only and misses some. The profile covers around 120,000 clones, with about 80% appearing a single time and 8.8% taken by the ten largest. Trimming took 5 bases from V and 1 from J, leaving 5 bases between them. From germline, CDR1 is SGHDN and CDR2 FVKESK. This CDR3 has 12 amino acids. Sequenced: PBMCs. The sequence was collected from a female donor in good health and CMV-seropositive. The chain carries TRBV14 and TRBJ1-2; the D is unclear. CDR3 sequence: CASSANNYGYTF. DNA of the CDR3: TGTGCCAGCAGCGCTAATAACTATGGCTACACCTTC.